This T cell receptor beta chain was retrieved from a study of type 1 regulatory T cells. Study background: This in vitro CD4 product, T-allo10, is enriched for Tr1 cells and alloantigen-specific.

MiXCR was run by TCRdb on the reads, yielding one entry per CDR3 protein. The table has 80,000 to 100,000 distinct CDR3 sequences, less than 40% seen once. This clonotype was detected only a few times. The germline V gene encodes CDR1 MNHNS and CDR2 SASEGT. V gave up 4 bases and J gave up 0 bases, with 7 bases separating them. This CDR3 contains 14 residues. The TCR was taken from a human donor in good health. The specimen was CD4+ T cells, either the whole sample or a sorted fraction (not recorded which). The gene calls are TRBV6-1 and TRBJ2-1, with a weak D call TRBD1 (5 bases). The CDR3 reads CASSGQNSYNEQFF. The CDR3 coding sequence is TGTGCCAGCAGTGGACAGAACTCCTACAATGAGCAGTTCTTC.